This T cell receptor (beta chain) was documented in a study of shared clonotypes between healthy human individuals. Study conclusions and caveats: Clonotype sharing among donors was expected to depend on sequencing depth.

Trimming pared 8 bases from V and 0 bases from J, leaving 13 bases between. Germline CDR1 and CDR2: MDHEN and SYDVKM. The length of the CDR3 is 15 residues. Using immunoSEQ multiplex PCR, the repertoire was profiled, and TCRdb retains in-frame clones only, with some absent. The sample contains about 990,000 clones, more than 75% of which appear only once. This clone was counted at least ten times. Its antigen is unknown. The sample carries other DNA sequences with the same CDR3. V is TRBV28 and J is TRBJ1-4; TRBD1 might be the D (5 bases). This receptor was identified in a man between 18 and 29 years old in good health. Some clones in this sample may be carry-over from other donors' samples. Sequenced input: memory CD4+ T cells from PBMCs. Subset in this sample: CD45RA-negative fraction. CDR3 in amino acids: CASQGGVTTNEKLFF. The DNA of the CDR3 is TGTGCCAGCCAAGGAGGGGTGACAACTAATGAAAAACTGTTTTTT. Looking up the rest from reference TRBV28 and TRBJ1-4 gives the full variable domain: DVKVTQSSRYLVKRTGEKVFLECVQDMDHENMFWYRQDPGLGLRLIYFSYDVKMKEKGDIPEGYSVSREKKERFSLILESASTNQTSMYLCASQGGVTTNEKLFFGSGTQLSVL.